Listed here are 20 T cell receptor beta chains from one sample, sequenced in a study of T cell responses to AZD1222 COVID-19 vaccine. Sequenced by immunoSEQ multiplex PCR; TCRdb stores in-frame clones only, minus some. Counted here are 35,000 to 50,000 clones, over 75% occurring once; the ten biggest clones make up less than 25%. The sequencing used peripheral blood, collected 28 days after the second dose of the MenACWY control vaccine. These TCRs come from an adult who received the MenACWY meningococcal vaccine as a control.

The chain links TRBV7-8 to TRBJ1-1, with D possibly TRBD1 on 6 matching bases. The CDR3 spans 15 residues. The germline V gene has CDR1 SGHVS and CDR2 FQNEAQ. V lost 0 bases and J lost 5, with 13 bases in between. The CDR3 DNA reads TGTGCCAGCAGCTTAGCGGGACTGGGGGCTACTGAAGCTTTCTTT. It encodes CASSLAGLGATEAFF. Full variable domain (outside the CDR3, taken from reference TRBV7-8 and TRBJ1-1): GAGVSQSPRYKVAKRGQDVALRCDPISGHVSLFWYQQALGQGPEFLTYFQNEAQLDKSGLPSDRFFAERPEGSVSTLKIQRTQQEDSAVYLCASSLAGLGATEAFFGQGTRLTVV.

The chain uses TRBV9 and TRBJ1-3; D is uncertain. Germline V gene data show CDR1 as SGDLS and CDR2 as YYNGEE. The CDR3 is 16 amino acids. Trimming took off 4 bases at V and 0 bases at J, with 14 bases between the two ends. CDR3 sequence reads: CASSTLSGSSGNTIYF. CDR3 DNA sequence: TGTGCCAGCAGCACCCTCAGCGGTAGCTCTGGAAACACCATATATTTT.

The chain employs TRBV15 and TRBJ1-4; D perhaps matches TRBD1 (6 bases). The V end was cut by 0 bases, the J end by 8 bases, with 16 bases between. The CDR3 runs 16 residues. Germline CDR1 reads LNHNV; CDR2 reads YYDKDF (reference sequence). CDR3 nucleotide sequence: TGTGCCACCAGCAGAGATCCGGGTCAGAGGGGGGAAAAACTGTTTTTT. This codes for CATSRDPGQRGEKLFF. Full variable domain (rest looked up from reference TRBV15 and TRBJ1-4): DAMVIQNPRYQVTQFGKPVTLSCSQTLNHNVMYWYQQKSSQAPKLLFHYYDKDFNNEADTPDNFQSRRPNTSFCFLDIRSPGLGDTAMYLCATSRDPGQRGEKLFFGSGTQLSVL.

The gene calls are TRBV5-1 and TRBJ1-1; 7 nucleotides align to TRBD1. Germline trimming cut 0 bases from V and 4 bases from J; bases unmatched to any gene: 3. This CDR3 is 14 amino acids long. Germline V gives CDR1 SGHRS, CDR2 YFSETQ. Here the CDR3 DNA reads TGCGCCAGCAGCTTGGAGGGGGCGGGCACTGAAGCTTTCTTT. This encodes CASSLEGAGTEAFF.

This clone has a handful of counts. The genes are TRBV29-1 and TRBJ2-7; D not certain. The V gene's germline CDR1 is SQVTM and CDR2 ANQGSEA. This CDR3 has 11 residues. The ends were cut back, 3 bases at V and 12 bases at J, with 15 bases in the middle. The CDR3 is CSVEAVGDTYF. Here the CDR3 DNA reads TGCAGCGTTGAGGCGGTCGGTGATACGTACTTC.

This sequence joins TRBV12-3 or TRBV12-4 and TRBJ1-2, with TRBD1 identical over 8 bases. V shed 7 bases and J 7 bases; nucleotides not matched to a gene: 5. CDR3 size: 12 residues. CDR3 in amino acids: CASTPDRVGYTF. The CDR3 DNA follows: TGTGCCAGCACCCCGGACAGGGTTGGCTACACCTTC.

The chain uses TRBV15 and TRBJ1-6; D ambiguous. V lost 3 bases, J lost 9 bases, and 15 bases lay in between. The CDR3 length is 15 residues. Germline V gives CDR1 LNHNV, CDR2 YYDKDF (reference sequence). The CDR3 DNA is TGTGCCACCAGCAGGGATCTCGCCCCAGGTTCACCCCTCCACTTT. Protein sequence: CATSRDLAPGSPLHF.

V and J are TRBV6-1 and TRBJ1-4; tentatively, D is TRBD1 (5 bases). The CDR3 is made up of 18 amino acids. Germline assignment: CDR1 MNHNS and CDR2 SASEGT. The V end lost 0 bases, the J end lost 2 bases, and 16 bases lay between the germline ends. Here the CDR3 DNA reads TGTGCCAGCAGTGAAGCGGGGGTTGGACCTGGCACTAATGAAAAACTGTTTTTT. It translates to CASSEAGVGPGTNEKLFF.

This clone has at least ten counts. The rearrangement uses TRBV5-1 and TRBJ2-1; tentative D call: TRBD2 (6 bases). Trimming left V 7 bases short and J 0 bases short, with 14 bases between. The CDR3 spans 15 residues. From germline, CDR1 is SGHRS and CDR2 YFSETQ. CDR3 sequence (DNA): TGCGCCAGCCGGACGGGGGAATCCTCCTACAATGAGCAGTTCTTC. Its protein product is CASRTGESSYNEQFF.

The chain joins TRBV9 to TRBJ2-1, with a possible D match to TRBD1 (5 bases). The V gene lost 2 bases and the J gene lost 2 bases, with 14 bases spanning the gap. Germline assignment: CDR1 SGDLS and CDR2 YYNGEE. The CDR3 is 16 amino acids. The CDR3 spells CASSVRGHGAYNEQFF. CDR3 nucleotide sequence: TGTGCCAGCAGCGTCCGAGGACATGGGGCCTACAATGAGCAGTTCTTC.

CDR3: CATSRDYGGEAGAFF. The CDR3 DNA reads TGTGCCACCAGCAGAGATTACGGGGGTGAAGCCGGAGCTTTCTTT. This chain links TRBV15 with TRBJ1-1; D may be TRBD1 (5 bases). Germline V CDR1 and CDR2: LNHNV, YYDKDF (reference sequence). CDR3 length: 15 amino acids. V shed 0 bases and J shed 10 bases, with 18 bases lying between them.

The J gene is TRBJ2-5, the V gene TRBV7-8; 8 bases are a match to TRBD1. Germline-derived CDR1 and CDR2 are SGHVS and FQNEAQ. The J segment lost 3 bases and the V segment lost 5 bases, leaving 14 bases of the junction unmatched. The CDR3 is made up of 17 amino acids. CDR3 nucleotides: TGTGCCAGCAGCCACGCCATTACAGGGGGGAGCGAAGAGACCCAGTACTTC. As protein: CASSHAITGGSEETQYF.

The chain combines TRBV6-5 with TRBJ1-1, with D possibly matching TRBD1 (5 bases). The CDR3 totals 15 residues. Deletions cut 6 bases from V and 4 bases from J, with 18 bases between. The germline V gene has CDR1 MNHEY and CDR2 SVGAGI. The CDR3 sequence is CASSGAPGEGTEAFF. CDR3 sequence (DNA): TGTGCCAGCAGCGGGGCCCCCGGGGAGGGCACTGAAGCTTTCTTT.

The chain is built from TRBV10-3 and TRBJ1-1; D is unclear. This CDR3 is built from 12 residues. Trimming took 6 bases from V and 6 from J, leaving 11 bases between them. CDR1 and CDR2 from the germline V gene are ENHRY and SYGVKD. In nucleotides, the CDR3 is TGTGCCATCAGAGGAGGACGCTCTGAAGCTTTCTTT. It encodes CAIRGGRSEAFF.

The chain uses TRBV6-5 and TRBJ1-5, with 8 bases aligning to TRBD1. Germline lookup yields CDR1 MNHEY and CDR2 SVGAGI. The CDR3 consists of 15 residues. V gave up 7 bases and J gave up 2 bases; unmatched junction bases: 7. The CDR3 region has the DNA TGTGCCAGCACTAAAGACAGGGGTGGCAATCAGCCCCAGCATTTT. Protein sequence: CASTKDRGGNQPQHF.

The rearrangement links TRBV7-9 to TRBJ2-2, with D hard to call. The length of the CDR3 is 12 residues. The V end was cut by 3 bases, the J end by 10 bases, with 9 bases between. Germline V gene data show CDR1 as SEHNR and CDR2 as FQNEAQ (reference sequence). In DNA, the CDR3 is TGTGCCAGCAGCTTTCGGTTCCCGGAGCTGTTTTTT. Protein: CASSFRFPELFF.

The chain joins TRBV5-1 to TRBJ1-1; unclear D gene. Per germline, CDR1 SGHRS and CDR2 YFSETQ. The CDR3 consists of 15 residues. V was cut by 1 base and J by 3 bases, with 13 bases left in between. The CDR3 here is CASSLMGTLDTEAFF. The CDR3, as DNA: TGCGCCAGCAGCTTGATGGGCACCCTGGACACTGAAGCTTTCTTT. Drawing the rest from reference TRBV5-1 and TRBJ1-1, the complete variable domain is KAGVTQTPRYLIKTRGQQVTLSCSPISGHRSVSWYQQTPGQGLQFLFEYFSETQRNKGNFPGRFSGRQFSNSRSEMNVSTLELGDSALYLCASSLMGTLDTEAFFGQGTRLTVV.

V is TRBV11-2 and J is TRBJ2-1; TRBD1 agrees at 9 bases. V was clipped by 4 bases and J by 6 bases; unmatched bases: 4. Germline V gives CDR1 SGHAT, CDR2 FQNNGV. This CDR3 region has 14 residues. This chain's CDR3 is CASSSRTGANEQFF. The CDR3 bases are TGTGCCAGCAGCTCAAGGACAGGGGCCAATGAGCAGTTCTTC. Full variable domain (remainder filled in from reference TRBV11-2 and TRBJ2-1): EAGVAQSPRYKIIEKRQSVAFWCNPISGHATLYWYQQILGQGPKLLIQFQNNGVVDDSQLPKDRFSAERLKGVDSTLKIQPAKLEDSAVYLCASSSRTGANEQFFGPGTRLTVL.

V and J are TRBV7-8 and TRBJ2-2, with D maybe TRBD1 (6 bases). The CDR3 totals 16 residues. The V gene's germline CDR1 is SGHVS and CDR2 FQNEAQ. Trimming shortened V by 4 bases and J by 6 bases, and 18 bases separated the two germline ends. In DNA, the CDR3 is TGTGCCAGCAGCTCGGCTACAAACAGGGTTCCCGGGGAGCTGTTTTTT. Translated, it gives CASSSATNRVPGELFF.

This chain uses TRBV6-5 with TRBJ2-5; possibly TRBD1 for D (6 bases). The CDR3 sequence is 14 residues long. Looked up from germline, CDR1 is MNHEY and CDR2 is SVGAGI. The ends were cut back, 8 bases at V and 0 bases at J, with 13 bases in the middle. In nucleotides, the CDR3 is TGTGCCAGCTCCGCCCGGGACAACCAAGAGACCCAGTACTTC. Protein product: CASSARDNQETQYF.